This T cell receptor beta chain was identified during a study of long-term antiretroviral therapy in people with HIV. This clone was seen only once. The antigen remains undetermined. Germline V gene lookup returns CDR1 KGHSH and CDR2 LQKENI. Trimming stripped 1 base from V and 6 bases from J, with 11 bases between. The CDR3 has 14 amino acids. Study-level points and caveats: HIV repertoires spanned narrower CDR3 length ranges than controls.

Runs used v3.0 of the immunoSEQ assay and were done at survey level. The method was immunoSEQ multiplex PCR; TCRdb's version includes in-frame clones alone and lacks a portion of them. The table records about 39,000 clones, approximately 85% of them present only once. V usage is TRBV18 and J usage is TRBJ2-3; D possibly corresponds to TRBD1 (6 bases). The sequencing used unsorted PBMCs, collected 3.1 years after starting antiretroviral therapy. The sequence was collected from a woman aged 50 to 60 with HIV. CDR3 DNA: TGTGCCAGCTCACCACTGGACAGTCGGGATACGCAGTATTTT. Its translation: CASSPLDSRDTQYF. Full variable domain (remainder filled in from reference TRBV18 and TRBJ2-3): NAGVMQNPRHLVRRRGQEARLRCSPMKGHSHVYWYRQLPEEGLKFMVYLQKENIIDESGMPKERFSAEFPKEGPSILRIQQVVRGDSAAYFCASSPLDSRDTQYFGPGTRLTVL.